This TCR beta chain was recovered during a study of control samples from healthy donors and cancer patients. The germline V gene has CDR1 LGHNA and CDR2 YNFKEQ. This CDR3 is built from 14 residues. Trimming shortened V by 4 bases and J by 5 bases, and 14 bases separated the two germline ends. Produced via immunoSEQ multiplex PCR; TCRdb's table is partial and in-frame only. The profile covers tens of thousands of clones, with 88% appearing a single time and about an eighth taken by the ten largest. Sequences were obtained from blood. This clonotype was obtained from a woman aged 65 to 85 in good health. The J gene is TRBJ2-5, the V gene TRBV4-2, with D maybe TRBD2 (5 bases). DNA of the CDR3: TGTGCCAGCAGCCCAGCTAGCCCGCGGGAGACCCAGTACTTC. This sequence encodes CASSPASPRETQYF.